A single sample is the source of the 25 T cell receptor beta chains below, sequenced in a study of T cell responses to AZD1222 COVID-19 vaccine. Profiling relied on immunoSEQ multiplex PCR, and the TCRdb table lists in-frame clones only, not all of them. The table lists 110,000 to 150,000 clones, over 85% of them singletons. The input for sequencing was peripheral blood, taken on day 0 of AZD1222 vaccination. These receptors were collected from an adult in good health.

The rearrangement links TRBV27 to TRBJ2-1, with D uncertain. From germline, CDR1 is MNHEY and CDR2 SMNVEV (reference sequence). This CDR3 contains 13 residues. Trimming cost V 4 bases and J 10 bases, with 14 bases left between them. The CDR3 here is CASSWNLLEEQFF. Here the CDR3 DNA reads TGTGCCAGCAGTTGGAACCTTCTCGAAGAGCAGTTCTTC.

The chain has TRBV19 and TRBJ2-3, with D maybe TRBD2 (6 bases). The CDR3 has 17 amino acids. Trimming pared 7 bases from V and 4 bases from J, leaving 24 bases between. Germline assignment: CDR1 LNHDA and CDR2 SQIVND (reference sequence). CDR3 loop: CASTSPLGRSGSDTQYF. CDR3 DNA: TGTGCCAGTACCTCTCCTCTGGGGCGCAGCGGGTCAGATACGCAGTATTTT.

The chain uses TRBV19 and TRBJ2-1; the D gene could be TRBD1 or TRBD2 (5 bases each). In germline, CDR1 is LNHDA, CDR2 SQIVND (reference sequence). The CDR3 contains 13 residues. The V gene lost 7 bases and the J gene lost 2 bases, with 9 bases spanning the gap. The CDR3 nucleotides are TGTGCCAGTACAGGGACCCCCTACAATGAGCAGTTCTTC. Translation gives CASTGTPYNEQFF.

This chain joins TRBV7-3 and TRBJ2-3, with no clear D. The CDR3 spans 16 residues. V was shortened by 4 bases and J by 0 bases, with 14 bases between the two germline ends. The germline V gene has CDR1 SGHTA and CDR2 FQGTGA. The CDR3 nucleotides are TGTGCCAGCAGCTCCCTAGGGTACCCTAGCACAGATACGCAGTATTTT. Protein product: CASSSLGYPSTDTQYF. Filled out from reference TRBV7-3 and TRBJ2-3, the complete variable domain reads GAGVSQTPSNKVTEKGKYVELRCDPISGHTALYWYRQSLGQGPEFLIYFQGTGAADDSGLPNDRFFAVRPEGSVSTLKIQRTERGDSAVYLCASSSLGYPSTDTQYFGPGTRLTVL.

The chain joins TRBV28 to TRBJ2-1, with D possibly being TRBD2 (5 bases). Looked up from germline, CDR1 is MDHEN and CDR2 is SYDVKM. Trimming removed 2 bases at V and 7 bases at J, with 15 bases between. The CDR3 is 15 amino acids. The CDR3 DNA is TGTGCCAGCAGTTTAGCGGGCCGCCTCAATAATGAGCAGTTCTTC. Translation: CASSLAGRLNNEQFF.

This chain links TRBV7-9 with TRBJ1-5, with 7 bases lining up with TRBD1. After removal of 6 bases from V and 7 bases from J, the junction contained 12 bases not matched to a gene. Germline assignment: CDR1 SEHNR and CDR2 FQNEAQ (reference sequence). This CDR3 comprises 15 residues. The CDR3 nucleotides read TGTGCCAGCAGTCCACAGGGGCCGGGGGGACAGCCCCAGCATTTT. Protein product: CASSPQGPGGQPQHF.

The chain employs TRBV18 and TRBJ2-7, with D possibly being TRBD2 (6 bases). This CDR3 is 15 amino acids long. Looked up from germline, CDR1 is KGHSH and CDR2 is LQKENI. Trimming took 6 bases from V and 2 from J, leaving 17 bases between them. The chain's CDR3 is CASSRGLAPTYEQYF. CDR3 nucleotides: TGTGCCAGCTCGCGCGGGCTAGCGCCCACCTACGAGCAGTACTTC.

The chain has TRBV5-1 and TRBJ2-5, with TRBD2 matching over 11 bases. Germline V lookup: CDR1 SGHRS, CDR2 YFSETQ. CDR3 length: 17 residues. Losses at the gene ends were 3 bases for V and 7 bases for J; bases not matched to a gene: 14. CDR3 DNA: TGCGCCAGCAGCTCTTCCCCGGGGACTAGCGGTTGGGGGACCCAGTACTTC. It codes for CASSSSPGTSGWGTQYF.

The chain has TRBV7-2 and TRBJ2-2, with a tentative D call TRBD2 (5 bases). The V end was cut by 2 bases, the J end by 2 bases, with 12 bases between. The V gene's germline CDR1 is SGHTA and CDR2 FQGNSA. This CDR3 region has 16 residues. CDR3 region: CASSLFKGVNTGELFF. The CDR3 region has the DNA TGTGCCAGCAGCTTATTTAAGGGAGTTAACACCGGGGAGCTGTTTTTT.

V and J are TRBV14 and TRBJ1-4; possibly TRBD1 for D (5 bases). Trimming took off 4 bases at V and 6 bases at J, with 15 bases between the two ends. Germline V gives CDR1 SGHDN, CDR2 FVKESK. The CDR3 loop spans 15 amino acids. The CDR3 region is CASSPLTGSDEKLFF. The CDR3 region has the DNA TGTGCCAGCAGCCCCCTCACAGGAAGCGATGAAAAACTGTTTTTT.

The chain recombines TRBV27 with TRBJ2-2, with 16 bases matching TRBD2. CDR1 is MNHEY and CDR2 is SMNVEV in the germline V gene (reference sequence). Trimming removed 6 bases from V and 6 bases from J; junction bases left unmatched: 7. The CDR3 spans 17 residues. In nucleotides, the CDR3 is TGTGCCAGCAGCATTCCGGGGACTAGCGGGAGGGCCGGGGAGCTGTTTTTT. Translated: CASSIPGTSGRAGELFF.

This chain links TRBV28 with TRBJ1-1; a weak D match, TRBD1 (6 bases). Trimming removed 3 bases at V and 1 base at J, with 12 bases between. The CDR3 is 15 amino acids. Germline-derived CDR1 and CDR2 are MDHEN and SYDVKM. In nucleotides, the CDR3 is TGTGCCAGCAGTTTCAGGGTACAGGGGAACACTGAAGCTTTCTTT. Translation gives CASSFRVQGNTEAFF.

The chain combines TRBV5-1 with TRBJ1-1, with a possible D match to TRBD1 (5 bases). CDR1 is SGHRS and CDR2 is YFSETQ in the germline V gene. CDR3 length: 15 residues. Trimming cost V 0 bases and J 4 bases, with 13 bases left between them. The CDR3 loop is CASSLDHTGGTEAFF. The CDR3, as DNA: TGCGCCAGCAGCTTGGATCACACAGGAGGCACTGAAGCTTTCTTT.

This sequence joins TRBV2 and TRBJ2-5, with D perhaps matching TRBD2 (7 bases). CDR1 and CDR2 (germline): SNHLY, FYNNEI. The ends were cut back, 8 bases at V and 4 bases at J, with 17 bases in the middle. This CDR3 is 14 amino acids long. The CDR3 DNA sequence: TGTGCCAGCGGGGAGGGCACAGGGAGAGAGACCCAGTACTTC. As protein: CASGEGTGRETQYF.

The CDR3 nucleotides are TGTGCCAGCAGACCCCCCCGGGACACCGCGAACACTGAAGCTTTCTTT. Amino acid sequence: CASRPPRDTANTEAFF. V usage is TRBV6-6 and J usage is TRBJ1-1; a possible D gene is TRBD1 (6 bases). Between the trimmed V and J ends, which lost 6 bases and 1 base, there was a span of 18 bases. The CDR3 contains 16 residues. Looked up from germline, CDR1 is MNHNY and CDR2 is SVGAGI (reference sequence).

The chain recombines TRBV9 with TRBJ1-1; D is unclear. The V and J ends lost 2 bases and 0 bases respectively, with 11 bases between them. CDR1 is SGDLS and CDR2 is YYNGEE in the germline V gene. CDR3 length equals 15 residues. Here the CDR3 DNA reads TGTGCCAGCAGCGTGGTGGGCAGCTTGAACACTGAAGCTTTCTTT. Amino acid sequence: CASSVVGSLNTEAFF.

The chain couples TRBV19 to TRBJ2-2; D remains ambiguous. The CDR3 runs 14 residues. Looked up from germline, CDR1 is LNHDA and CDR2 is SQIVND (reference sequence). Trimming removed 6 bases at V and 6 bases at J, with 14 bases between. The CDR3 reads CASRIARESGELFF. The CDR3 DNA reads as TGTGCCAGTAGAATTGCACGTGAGTCCGGGGAGCTGTTTTTT.

The rearrangement joins TRBV18 to TRBJ2-3, with D hard to call. V was cut by 0 bases and J by 5 bases, with 9 bases left in between. The germline V gene encodes CDR1 KGHSH and CDR2 LQKENI. The CDR3 runs 14 residues. CDR3 region: CASSPPVRRDTQYF. Here the CDR3 DNA reads TGTGCCAGCTCACCACCTGTAAGGCGAGATACGCAGTATTTT.

V is TRBV9 and J is TRBJ2-1; D is possibly TRBD1 (5 bases). V lost 0 bases and J 6 bases, leaving 13 bases between the germline ends. The CDR3 covers 15 residues. Germline V CDR1 and CDR2: SGDLS, YYNGEE. The DNA for the CDR3 is TGTGCCAGCAGCGTAGGTGGGGCCGCCTCCAATGAGCAGTTCTTC. This sequence encodes CASSVGGAASNEQFF.

The chain uses TRBV28 and TRBJ1-6; D is perhaps TRBD1 (6 bases). This CDR3 is built from 15 residues. CDR1 is MDHEN and CDR2 is SYDVKM in the germline V gene. Trimming stripped 7 bases from V and 6 bases from J, with 16 bases between. The CDR3 DNA is TGTGCCAGCACCTTACAGGGCCCCTCTAATTCACCCCTCCACTTT. It encodes CASTLQGPSNSPLHF.

The J gene is TRBJ1-1, the V gene TRBV6-2 or TRBV6-3, with a tentative D call TRBD1 (6 bases). CDR3 length equals 14 residues. Trimming stripped 6 bases from V and 0 bases from J, with 11 bases between. Germline V gives CDR1 MNHEY, CDR2 SVGEGT. For the CDR3, the DNA is TGTGCCAGCAGCCGGGACAACATGAACACTGAAGCTTTCTTT. Encoded protein: CASSRDNMNTEAFF.

The rearrangement joins TRBV5-4 to TRBJ2-3, with 11 bases identical to TRBD2. V lost 4 bases, J lost 0 bases, and 10 bases stayed unmatched. Germline assignment: CDR1 SGHNT and CDR2 YYREEE (reference sequence). The CDR3 spans 18 residues. Here the CDR3 DNA reads TGTGCCAGCAGCCCCCCGGGAACTAGCGGGAGAAGCACAGATACGCAGTATTTT. Its protein product is CASSPPGTSGRSTDTQYF.

The genes are TRBV7-2 and TRBJ2-7, with D possibly matching TRBD2 (6 bases). Trimming stripped 5 bases from V and 5 bases from J, with 16 bases between. CDR3 size: 14 residues. Germline V gives CDR1 SGHTA, CDR2 FQGNSA. CDR3 loop: CASSASGGVNEQYF. The CDR3 DNA sequence: TGTGCCAGCAGCGCGAGCGGAGGGGTGAACGAGCAGTACTTC.

This rearrangement joins TRBV19 to TRBJ2-6; D gene unclear. Germline V gives CDR1 LNHDA, CDR2 SQIVND (reference sequence). This CDR3 is built from 18 residues. Trimming cost V 2 bases and J 3 bases, with 17 bases left between them. CDR3 amino acids: CASSITLSPPSGANVLTF. The CDR3 nucleotides read TGTGCCAGTAGTATAACACTATCTCCTCCCAGTGGGGCCAACGTCCTGACTTTC. The whole variable domain, filled in from reference TRBV19 and TRBJ2-6, reads DGGITQSPKYLFRKEGQNVTLSCEQNLNHDAMYWYRQDPGQGLRLIYYSQIVNDFQKGDIAEGYSVSREKKESFPLTVTSAQKNPTAFYLCASSITLSPPSGANVLTFGAGSRLTVL.

The chain links TRBV11-3 to TRBJ2-4, with unresolved D. V was pared by 1 base and J by 8 bases, with 12 bases between. This CDR3 has 14 amino acids. Germline CDR1 is SGHNT and CDR2 is YENEEA. The CDR3 DNA reads as TGTGCCAGCAGCTTAGGGCCAGGTTCAGACATTCAGTACTTC. Residues: CASSLGPGSDIQYF. The full variable domain, in which reference TRBV11-3 and TRBJ2-4 provide the parts outside the CDR3, is EAGVVQSPRYKIIEKKQPVAFWCNPISGHNTLYWYLQNLGQGPELLIRYENEEAVDDSQLPKDRFSAERLKGVDSTLKIQPAELGDSAVYLCASSLGPGSDIQYFGAGTRLSVL.